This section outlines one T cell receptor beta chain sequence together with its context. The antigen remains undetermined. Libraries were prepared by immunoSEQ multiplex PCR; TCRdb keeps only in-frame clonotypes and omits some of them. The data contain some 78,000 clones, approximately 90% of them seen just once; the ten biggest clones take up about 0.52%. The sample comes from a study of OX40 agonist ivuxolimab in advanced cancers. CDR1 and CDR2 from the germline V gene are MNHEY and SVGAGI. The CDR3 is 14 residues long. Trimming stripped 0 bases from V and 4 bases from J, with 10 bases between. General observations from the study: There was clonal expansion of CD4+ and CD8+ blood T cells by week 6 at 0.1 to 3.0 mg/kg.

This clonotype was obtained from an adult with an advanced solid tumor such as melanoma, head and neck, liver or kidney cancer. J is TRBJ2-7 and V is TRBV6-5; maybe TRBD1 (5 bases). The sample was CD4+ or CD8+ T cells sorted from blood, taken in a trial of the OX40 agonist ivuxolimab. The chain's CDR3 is CASSYSTRAYEQYF. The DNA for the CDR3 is TGTGCCAGCAGTTACTCGACCAGGGCTTACGAGCAGTACTTC.